The 24 T cell receptor beta chains listed next were all sequenced from one sample in a study of T cell repertoires in cytomegalovirus infection. TCRdb ran MiXCR on the reads and lists one entry per CDR3 protein. The repertoire consists of 700,000 to 950,000 distinct CDR3 sequences, with around a third occurring once and the leading ten covering around 11%. Their antigen targets remain unknown. The sample in question was cultured CD8+ T cells from PBMCs, obtained from culture after CMV antigen stimulation. The origin of the receptors is a human donor in good health (CMV status not recorded). Some clones in this sample may be carry-over from other donors' samples.

V and J are TRBV4-3 and TRBJ1-5; 7 bases are shared with TRBD1. V shed 0 bases and J 0 bases; nucleotides not matched to a gene: 2. Germline-derived CDR1 and CDR2 are LGHNA and YSLEER. The CDR3 is 16 residues long. CDR3 nucleotides: TGCGCCAGCAGCCAAGAGAGGGGGCTTAGCAATCAGCCCCAGCATTTT. It translates to CASSQERGLSNQPQHF.

CDR3 DNA sequence: TGTGCCAGCAGCTTAACCAAGCAGCGGGGGGGTCTGGAGACCCAGTACTTC. Encoded protein: CASSLTKQRGGLETQYF. V gene TRBV11-2 combines with J gene TRBJ2-5; the match to TRBD2 covers 10 bases. Germline CDR1 is SGHAT and CDR2 is FQNNGV. V gave up 2 bases and J gave up 5 bases; unmatched junction bases: 11. The CDR3 totals 17 residues.

The chain employs TRBV4-3 and TRBJ2-1, with D tentatively TRBD2 (6 bases). V was shortened by 1 base and J by 2 bases, with 15 bases between the two germline ends. The CDR3 covers 17 residues. CDR1 is LGHNA, CDR2 YSLEER, per germline. CDR3 sequence (DNA): TGCGCCAGCAGCCAAGCTAACGGATGGAGGGCCTACAATGAGCAGTTCTTC. Translation gives CASSQANGWRAYNEQFF.

This clonotype was counted ten times or more. The junction differs from germline at one of its ends, possibly a read error. V and J are TRBV12-3 or TRBV12-4 and TRBJ1-1; D is ambiguous. This CDR3 is built from 13 residues. CDR3 DNA sequence: TGTGCTAGCAGCTTCGCTAAGAACACTGAAGCTTTCTTT. Translation: CASSFAKNTEAFF.

The CDR3 coding sequence is TGTGCCAGCACTTATACAGGGGATAATTCACCCCTCCACTTT. It specifies CASTYTGDNSPLHF. This chain connects TRBV12-3 or TRBV12-4 to TRBJ1-6, with 7 positions matching TRBD1. CDR3 length: 14 residues. V lost 7 bases and J lost 5; bases outside the gene matches: 5.

This sequence joins TRBV7-9 and TRBJ1-1; D gene uncertain. With 5 bases removed from V and 5 bases from J, the gap between germline ends came to 9 bases. CDR1 and CDR2 (germline): SEHNR, FQNEAQ (reference sequence). CDR3 length equals 12 residues. This CDR3 is CASSTQLTEAFF. CDR3 DNA sequence: TGTGCCAGCAGCACTCAGTTAACTGAAGCTTTCTTT.

In its sample, this clonotype was seen a few times. The rearrangement joins TRBV12-3 or TRBV12-4 to TRBJ2-1, with TRBD2 matching 7 bases. CDR3 length: 15 residues. Germline trimming cut 6 bases from V and 3 bases from J; bases unmatched to any gene: 8. CDR3 loop: CASRSSGADYNEQFF. The CDR3 DNA reads TGTGCCAGCAGGTCAAGCGGGGCCGACTACAATGAGCAGTTCTTC.

This clonotype was detected a few times. The chain links TRBV5-6 to TRBJ2-7; 8 bases map to TRBD1. This CDR3 region has 15 residues. The V gene's germline CDR1 is SGHDT and CDR2 YYEEEE. V shed 4 bases and J 2 bases; nucleotides not matched to a gene: 8. CDR3 bases: TGTGCCAGCAGCCCCGGGACAGGTGGCCCCTACGAGCAGTACTTC. Translating gives CASSPGTGGPYEQYF.

This clonotype occurred a few times. The chain uses TRBV6-1 and TRBJ2-1, with 8 bases that match TRBD1. The CDR3 covers 14 residues. Germline V gene sequence: CDR1 MNHNS, CDR2 SASEGT. V lost 8 bases, J lost 10 bases, and 13 bases stayed unmatched. The chain's CDR3 is CASGRTGRFSEQFF. The CDR3 DNA sequence: TGTGCCAGCGGTAGGACAGGGCGGTTTTCCGAGCAGTTCTTC.

This clonotype was counted only a few times. This rearrangement joins TRBV5-4 to TRBJ1-5; D call uncertain. The CDR3 sequence is 14 residues long. Germline CDR1 and CDR2: SGHNT and YYREEE (reference sequence). V was clipped by 4 bases and J by 0 bases, with 8 bases between them. CDR3 in DNA: TGTGCCAGCAGCACAGACGGTAGCAATCAGCCCCAGCATTTT. This gives the protein CASSTDGSNQPQHF.

CDR3 residues: CASSQEGRGDEQFF. CDR3 nucleotide sequence: TGCGCCAGCAGCCAAGAGGGCAGGGGGGATGAGCAGTTCTTC. This chain uses TRBV4-1 with TRBJ2-1; weak D call: TRBD1 (7 bases). The V end lost 0 bases, the J end lost 8 bases, and 11 bases lay between the germline ends. Germline V gene data show CDR1 as MGHRA and CDR2 as YSYEKL. This CDR3 spans 14 amino acids.

This clonotype was counted only a few times. This chain uses TRBV10-3 with TRBJ2-7; 9 bases map to TRBD2. Germline V gene data show CDR1 as ENHRY and CDR2 as SYGVKD. The CDR3 runs to 16 residues. Trimming took 2 bases from V and 2 from J; bases not matched to a gene: 7. The CDR3 DNA follows: TGTGCCATCAGTGAGACCAGCGGGGGGTTCCCCTACGAGCAGTACGTC. Amino acid sequence: CAISETSGGFPYEQYV.

The CDR3 sequence is CATWGTGGPGELFF. Here the CDR3 DNA reads TGTGCCACCTGGGGAACGGGGGGGCCCGGGGAGCTGTTTTTT. This rearrangement joins TRBV7-3 to TRBJ2-2; TRBD2 matches at 8 bases. The CDR3 extends over 14 amino acids. V trimming: 10 bases; J trimming: 6 bases; junction bases outside the gene matches: 10. The germline V gene has CDR1 SGHTA and CDR2 FQGTGA.

The sample holds many counts of this clonotype. The chain combines TRBV7-6 with TRBJ2-7; D is perhaps TRBD1 or TRBD2 (5 bases each). Germline-derived CDR1 and CDR2 are SGHVS and FNYEAQ. CDR3 length: 14 residues. Between the trimmed V and J ends, which lost 0 bases and 4 bases, there was a span of 10 bases. CDR3 nucleotide sequence: TGTGCCAGCAGCTTAGCGGGACCGACTTACGAGCAGTACTTC. Protein: CASSLAGPTYEQYF.

The sample holds a few counts of this clonotype. The CDR3 DNA is TGTGCCAGCAGTTTATTTGCGAGGGACACCGGGGAGCTGTTTTTT. It specifies CASSLFARDTGELFF. V is TRBV12-3 or TRBV12-4 and J is TRBJ2-2, with a tentative D call TRBD2 (5 bases). Trimming took off 2 bases at V and 3 bases at J, with 10 bases between the two ends. The CDR3 contains 15 residues.

This clonotype appeared a few times. The chain recombines TRBV6-5 with TRBJ2-3; 7 bases agree with TRBD1. There are 14 residues in the CDR3. The germline gives CDR1 MNHEY, CDR2 SVGAGI. Trimming cost V 5 bases and J 3 bases; bases outside gene matches: 5. The CDR3 bases are TGTGCCAGCAGTCGTAGGGGGCTAACAGATACGCAGTATTTT. Encoded protein: CASSRRGLTDTQYF.

This clonotype was seen repeatedly, ten times or more. This rearrangement joins TRBV18 to TRBJ2-1; 10 bases align to TRBD1. With V trimmed by 0 bases and J by 4 bases, 3 bases remained unmatched. The V gene's germline CDR1 is KGHSH and CDR2 LQKENI. The CDR3 spans 16 residues. Written as DNA, the CDR3 is TGTGCCAGCTCACCACCTACGGGACAGGGGTACAATGAGCAGTTCTTC. Residues: CASSPPTGQGYNEQFF.

The chain uses TRBV27 and TRBJ1-1, with no clear D. Germline V CDR1 and CDR2: MNHEY, SMNVEV (reference sequence). This CDR3 has 12 residues. V gave up 4 bases and J gave up 6 bases, with 9 bases separating them. The chain's CDR3 is CASSSNGAEAFF. The CDR3 DNA reads TGTGCCAGCAGTTCCAATGGAGCTGAAGCTTTCTTT.

This clonotype has only one observation. The chain uses TRBV27 and TRBJ1-1; D is uncertain. Germline values: CDR1 MNHEY, CDR2 SMNVEV (reference sequence). The CDR3 is 17 residues long. The ends were cut back, 6 bases at V and 1 base at J, with 21 bases in the middle. CDR3 in amino acids: CASSPSFLNSGNTEAFF. As DNA, the CDR3 is TGTGCCAGCAGCCCCTCTTTTTTGAACTCGGGGAACACTGAAGCTTTCTTT.

The chain has TRBV3-1 and TRBJ2-5, with TRBD2 matching over 10 bases. Per the germline V gene, CDR1 is LGHDT and CDR2 is YNNKEL (reference sequence). V shed 1 base and J 5 bases; nucleotides not matched to a gene: 16. The CDR3 length is 19 residues. The CDR3 coding sequence is TGTGCCAGCAGCCAAGGGAAGAAAAGCGGGGGGGGTCTCGAGGAGACCCAGTACTTC. Protein sequence: CASSQGKKSGGGLEETQYF.

As concerns this clonotype: This sequence may be a read error, since a much larger clone differs from it by one base. The J gene is TRBJ2-1, the V gene TRBV5-3, with a possible D match to TRBD2 (6 bases). TRBV5-3 carries the ORF label, with uncertain function. CDR3 length: 15 amino acids. The CDR3 DNA follows: TGTGCCAGCAGCTTGGGCTTAGTGGGGGAGGATGAGCAGTTCTTC. Encoded protein: CASSLGLVGEDEQFF.

This clonotype came up many times. The V call is TRBV12-3 or TRBV12-4, the J call TRBJ2-5; 8 bases line up with TRBD1. The ends lost 6 bases at V and 1 base at J; junction bases unmatched: 4. The CDR3 covers 14 residues. The CDR3 region has the DNA TGTGCCAGCAGGGGGGGACAGGCCCAAGAGACCCAGTACTTC. It is translated as CASRGGQAQETQYF.

Concerning this clonotype itself: This clone may be a read error of a much larger clone one base away. The rearrangement uses TRBV7-2 and TRBJ1-2, with 11 nucleotides matching TRBD1. CDR3 length: 18 residues. The germline V gene has CDR1 SGHTA and CDR2 FQGNSA. Here the CDR3 DNA reads TGTGCCTGCAGCTTAGCCCTGGGGGCAGGGACAGGGGGCTATGGCTACACCTTC. Its translation is CACSLALGAGTGGYGYTF.

In its sample, this clonotype was seen many times. The chain combines TRBV7-9 with TRBJ1-2, with D uncertain. The CDR3 is 15 residues long. Trimming stripped 5 bases from V and 4 bases from J, with 17 bases between. Germline CDR1 reads SEHNR; CDR2 reads FQNEAQ (reference sequence). CDR3 nucleotides: TGTGCCAGCAGCCCTGGCAGGACTTCTTCCTATGGCTACACCTTC. Residues: CASSPGRTSSYGYTF.